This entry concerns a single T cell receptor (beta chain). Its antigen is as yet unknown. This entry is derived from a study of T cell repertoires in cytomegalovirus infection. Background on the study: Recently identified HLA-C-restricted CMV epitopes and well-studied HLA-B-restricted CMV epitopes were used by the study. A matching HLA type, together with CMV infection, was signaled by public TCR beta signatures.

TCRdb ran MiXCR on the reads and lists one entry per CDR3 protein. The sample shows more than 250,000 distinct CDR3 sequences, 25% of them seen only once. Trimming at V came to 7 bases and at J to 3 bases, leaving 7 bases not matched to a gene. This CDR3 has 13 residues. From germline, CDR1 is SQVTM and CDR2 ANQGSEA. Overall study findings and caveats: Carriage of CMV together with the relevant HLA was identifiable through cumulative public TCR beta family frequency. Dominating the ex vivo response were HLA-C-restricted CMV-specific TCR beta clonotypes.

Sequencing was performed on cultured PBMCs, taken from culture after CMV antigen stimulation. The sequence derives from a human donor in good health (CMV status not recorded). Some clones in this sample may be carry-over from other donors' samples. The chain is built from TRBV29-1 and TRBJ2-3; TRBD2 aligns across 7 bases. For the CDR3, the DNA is TGCAGCGCCAAGTCTAGCGGAACAGATACGCAGTATTTT. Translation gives CSAKSSGTDTQYF.